This TCR beta chain was captured by sequencing in a study of blood T cell repertoires in COVID-19. The overall study: Researchers got acute and convalescent COVID-19 samples from the United States, Italy and Spain. Sample material is recorded as cDNA or gDNA derived from T cells, B-cell-depleted T cells, or PBMCs.

Data came from immunoSEQ multiplex PCR; TCRdb stores just in-frame clones and leaves some out. This sample has hundreds of thousands of clones, with about 87% found just once. Participant reports of clinical history set cohort assignment. V lost 5 bases and J lost 2; bases outside the gene matches: 8. This CDR3 spans 16 amino acids. The germline V gene encodes CDR1 SGHVS and CDR2 FQNEAQ. The rearrangement links TRBV7-8 to TRBJ2-7, with 11 bases identical to TRBD1. This TCR was sampled from a woman in her thirties or forties with acute COVID-19. The sequenced sample consisted of PBMCs or T cells enriched from blood (not recorded which). The CDR3 loop is CASSGRDRGYPYEQYF. The CDR3 DNA sequence: TGTGCCAGCAGCGGCCGGGACAGGGGGTACCCCTACGAGCAGTACTTC.